This T cell receptor beta chain was sequenced for a study of blood T cell repertoires in COVID-19. For the study at large: Researchers got acute and convalescent COVID-19 samples from the United States, Italy and Spain. Sample material is recorded as cDNA or gDNA derived from T cells, B-cell-depleted T cells, or PBMCs.

The table came from immunoSEQ multiplex PCR; TCRdb's copy has only in-frame clones and leaves some out. The table lists about 200,000 clones, roughly 83% of them singletons. The TCR comes from a man aged 35-49 years with acute or convalescent COVID-19. The sequenced material came from peripheral blood.

The CDR3 DNA sequence: TGTGCCAGCAGTTCGGGACAGTATAATTCACCCCTCCACTTT. Translated: CASSSGQYNSPLHF. The chain has TRBV6-5 and TRBJ1-6; 7 nucleotides agree with TRBD1. There are 14 residues in the CDR3. Trimming cost V 4 bases and J 4 bases; bases outside gene matches: 1. Germline V gene lookup returns CDR1 MNHEY and CDR2 SVGAGI.